This passage covers 6 T cell receptor beta chains from one sample sequenced in a study of technical replicates of blood from a few donors. The data were produced by immunoSEQ multiplex PCR, yet TCRdb's version contains in-frame clones alone and is incomplete. This sample has tens of thousands of clones, with about 92% found just once. The sample taken for sequencing was T cells isolated from PBMCs. These receptors all stem from a human donor in good health.

As regards this clone: The same CDR3 also results from other DNA sequences found in this sample. This sequence joins TRBV7-9 and TRBJ2-1; a weak D match, TRBD2 (6 bases). This CDR3 comprises 14 residues. Trimming left V 3 bases short and J 1 base short, with 7 bases between. Germline CDR1 and CDR2: SEHNR and FQNEAQ (reference sequence). As DNA, the CDR3 is TGTGCCAGCAGCTTGACTAGTTCCTACAATGAGCAGTTCTTC. This codes for CASSLTSSYNEQFF.

This clone was recorded once. This chain joins TRBV6-1 and TRBJ1-1; 8 bases agree with TRBD1. The CDR3 sequence is 15 residues long. With V trimmed by 2 bases and J by 5 bases, 7 bases remained unmatched. The germline V gene has CDR1 MNHNS and CDR2 SASEGT. The CDR3 DNA follows: TGTGCCAGCAGTGAACTGAGGACAGGGAGGACTGAAGCTTTCTTT. Translated, it gives CASSELRTGRTEAFF.

The chain employs TRBV28 and TRBJ2-5, with D tentatively TRBD2 (6 bases). The CDR3 runs to 16 residues. Germline CDR1 MDHEN, CDR2 SYDVKM. The V and J ends lost 7 bases and 2 bases respectively, with 20 bases between them. The CDR3 loop reads CASTLRISGGQETQYF. As DNA, the CDR3 is TGTGCCAGCACCCTACGGATTTCCGGGGGACAAGAGACCCAGTACTTC.

The chain combines TRBV9 with TRBJ2-4, with TRBD2 matching over 7 bases. CDR3 length: 20 amino acids. Trimming at V came to 1 base and at J to 0 bases, leaving 16 bases not matched to a gene. The germline CDR1 and CDR2 sequences are SGDLS and YYNGEE. The CDR3 is CASSVPRSGGSELAKNIQYF. In DNA, the CDR3 is TGTGCCAGCAGCGTACCGAGATCCGGGGGGTCTGAGCTAGCCAAAAACATTCAGTACTTC.

The rearrangement links TRBV27 to TRBJ2-1; 9 bases agree with TRBD2. With 3 bases clipped from V and 2 bases from J, the junction kept 2 bases outside the gene matches. The V gene's germline CDR1 is MNHEY and CDR2 SMNVEV (reference sequence). The CDR3 length is 15 residues. CDR3 sequence: CASSFQREAYNEQFF. The CDR3 DNA follows: TGTGCCAGCAGTTTCCAGCGGGAGGCCTACAATGAGCAGTTCTTC.

CDR3 in DNA: TGTGCCAGCAGTTTAGGTCTAGCGGGATACAATGAGCAGTTCTTC. Translating gives CASSLGLAGYNEQFF. This sequence joins TRBV27 and TRBJ2-1, with 9 bases lining up with TRBD2. Trimming removed 2 bases from V and 4 bases from J; junction bases left unmatched: 3. The CDR3 is 15 residues long. Germline CDR1 MNHEY, CDR2 SMNVEV (reference sequence).